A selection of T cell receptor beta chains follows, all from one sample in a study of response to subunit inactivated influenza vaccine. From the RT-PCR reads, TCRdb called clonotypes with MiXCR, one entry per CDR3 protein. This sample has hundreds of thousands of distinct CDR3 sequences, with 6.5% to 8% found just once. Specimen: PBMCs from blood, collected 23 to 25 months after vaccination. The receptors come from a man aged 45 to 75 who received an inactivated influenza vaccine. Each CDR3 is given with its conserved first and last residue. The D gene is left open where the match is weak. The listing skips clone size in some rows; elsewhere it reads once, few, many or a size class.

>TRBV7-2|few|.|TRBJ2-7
TGTGCCAGCAGCTTAGGAGACGCCCGGGTGCAGTACTTC
CASSLGDARVQYF
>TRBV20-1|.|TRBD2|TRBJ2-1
TGCAGTGCTACCGATAGCGGGGGGGCCATCAATGAGCAGTTCTTC
CSATDSGGAINEQFF
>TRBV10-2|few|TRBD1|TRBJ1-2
TGCGCCAGCAGTGCCGGGACAGGGGGTGGCTATGGCTACACCTTC
CASSAGTGGGYGYTF
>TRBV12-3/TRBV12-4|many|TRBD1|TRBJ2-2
TGTGCCAGCAGTTTAGACAGGGGTGTGGACACCGGGGAGCTGTTTTTT
CASSLDRGVDTGELFF
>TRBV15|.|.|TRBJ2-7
TGTTCCACCAGCATGAGGGGACGGCACGAGCAGTACTTC
CSTSMRGRHEQYF
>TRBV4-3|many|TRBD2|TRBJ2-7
TGCGCCAGCAGCCAAGAGTTTCTTCCTAGCGGGAAATCGGGGGAGCAGTACTTC
CASSQEFLPSGKSGEQYF
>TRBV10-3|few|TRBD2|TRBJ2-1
TGTGCCATCAGTGAGTCGCAAGCGGGGGGGCTAAATGAGCAGTTCTTC
CAISESQAGGLNEQFF
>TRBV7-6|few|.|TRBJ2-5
TGTGCCAGCAGCTTAGCGGGGACCAACAAAGAGACCCAGTACTTC
CASSLAGTNKETQYF
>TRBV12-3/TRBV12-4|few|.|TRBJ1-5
TGTGCCAGCAGTATCGGGACGGTTGCACGGCCCCAGCATTTT
CASSIGTVARPQHF
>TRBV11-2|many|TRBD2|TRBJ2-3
TGTGCCAGCAGCTTGCGGGAGTCGGTTAACACAGATACGCAGTATTTT
CASSLRESVNTDTQYF
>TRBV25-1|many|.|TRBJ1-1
TGTGCCAGCAGTGGAGGGGGGAACACTGAAGCTTTCTTT
CASSGGGNTEAFF
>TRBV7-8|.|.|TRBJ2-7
TGTGCCAGCAGCCAGGGGTCAATCTACGAGCAGTACTTC
CASSQGSIYEQYF
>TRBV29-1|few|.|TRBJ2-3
TGCAGCGTTTCGGGGGGCACAGATACGCAGTATTTT
CSVSGGTDTQYF
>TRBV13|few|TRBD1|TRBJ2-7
TGTGCCAGCAGCTCCAACAGGGGCCCCAACTACGAGCAGTACTTC
CASSSNRGPNYEQYF
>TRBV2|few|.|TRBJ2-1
TGTGCCAGCAGTGATCTAGCGAACTACAATGAGCAGTTCTTC
CASSDLANYNEQFF
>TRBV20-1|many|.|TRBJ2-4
TGCAGTGCTGGGGGTGAAGTCAAAAACATTCAGTACTTC
CSAGGEVKNIQYF
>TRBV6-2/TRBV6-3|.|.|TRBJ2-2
TGTGCCAGCAGTCGGACGGGTCGGGGGGCCAATTCGAACACCGGGGAGCTGTTTTTT
CASSRTGRGANSNTGELFF
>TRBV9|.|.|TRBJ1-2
TGTGCCAGCAGCGTAGACGGCGGCGCTAACTATGGCTACACCTTC
CASSVDGGANYGYTF
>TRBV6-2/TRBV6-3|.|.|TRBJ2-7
TGTGCCAGCAGTTACTCAACTAGCGGTCCAACCACAGGGGTCTACGAGCAGTACTTC
CASSYSTSGPTTGVYEQYF
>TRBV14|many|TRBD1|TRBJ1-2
TGTGCCAGCAGCCAAGGAGGGGTCGACAGGGGCTCGAGCGGCTACACCTTC
CASSQGGVDRGSSGYTF
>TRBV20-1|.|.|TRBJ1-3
TGCAGTGCGGTGGTGACTGGAAACACCATATATTTT
CSAVVTGNTIYF
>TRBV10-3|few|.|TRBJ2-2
TGTGCCATCAGTGATCGACTATCCACGAACACCGGGGAGCTGTTTTTT
CAISDRLSTNTGELFF
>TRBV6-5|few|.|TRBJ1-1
TGTGCCAGCAGTTACGGGGTGCCAGCGACTGAAGCTTTCTTT
CASSYGVPATEAFF
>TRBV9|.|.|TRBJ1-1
TGTGCCAGCAGCGCGGGGACATCGGCGGTAGCTTTCTTT
CASSAGTSAVAFF
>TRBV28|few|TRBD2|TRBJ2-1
TGTGCCAGCAACGGGGGGGCTCACAATGAGCAGTTCTTC
CASNGGAHNEQFF
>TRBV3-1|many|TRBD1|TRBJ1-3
TGTGCCAGCAGCCCTTGGACAGGGTCCTCTGGAAACACCATATATTTT
CASSPWTGSSGNTIYF
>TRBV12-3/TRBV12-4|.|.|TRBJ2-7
TGTGCCAGCAGCCCTCTGGCGGGCCACGAGCAGTACTTC
CASSPLAGHEQYF
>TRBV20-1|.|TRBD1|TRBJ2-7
TGCAGTGCCGCGGACAGGAGGCTCTGGGAGCAGTACTTC
CSAADRRLWEQYF
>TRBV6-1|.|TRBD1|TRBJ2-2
TGTGCCAGCAGGCCCCCCGGGACAGGGTACACCGGGGAGCTGTTTTTT
CASRPPGTGYTGELFF
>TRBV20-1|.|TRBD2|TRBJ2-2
TGCAGTGCTAGCCGCGGGGGGGCGGACACCGGGGAGCTGTTTTTT
CSASRGGADTGELFF
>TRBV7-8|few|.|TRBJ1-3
TGTGCCAGCAGCTTTAGATCCGTCGGGACGGCCTCTGGAAACACCATATATTTT
CASSFRSVGTASGNTIYF
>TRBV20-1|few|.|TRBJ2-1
TGCAGTGCTCCAGAAATCCAACGGAATGAGCAGTTCTTC
CSAPEIQRNEQFF
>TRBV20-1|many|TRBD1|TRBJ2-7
TGCAGTGCTAGGGATTTAGGGACAGGGATCTACGAGCAGTACTTC
CSARDLGTGIYEQYF
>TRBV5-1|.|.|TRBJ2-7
TGCGCCAGCAGCTTGGGTGGAGACGGCTACGAGCAGTACTTC
CASSLGGDGYEQYF
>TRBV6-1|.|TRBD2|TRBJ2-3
TGTGCCAGCAGCCGGGGACTAGCGAGCACTAGCACAGATACGCAGTATTTT
CASSRGLASTSTDTQYF
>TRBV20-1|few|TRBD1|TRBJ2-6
TGCAGTGCTAGAGATCCGGGACAGGGGGCTTTCACCTCTTCTGGGGCCAACGTCCTGACTTTC
CSARDPGQGAFTSSGANVLTF